This paragraph covers one T cell receptor beta chain sequence. Data came from immunoSEQ multiplex PCR; TCRdb stores just in-frame clones and leaves some out. The data contain approximately 110,000 clones, about 94% of them singletons. The sample is drawn from a study of blood T cell repertoires in COVID-19. The ends lost 3 bases at V and 6 bases at J; junction bases unmatched: 8. Germline assignment: CDR1 SGHDT and CDR2 YYEEEE. This CDR3 region has 16 residues. The TCR originated in a man aged 45-65 years with COVID-19, enrolled during active disease. The chain employs TRBV5-6 and TRBJ2-1, with TRBD2 identical over 11 bases. What was sequenced was peripheral blood. The DNA of the CDR3 is TGTGCCAGCAGCTGGACTAGCGGGCCAGGGGTCAATGAGCAGTTCTTC. The encoded protein is CASSWTSGPGVNEQFF.